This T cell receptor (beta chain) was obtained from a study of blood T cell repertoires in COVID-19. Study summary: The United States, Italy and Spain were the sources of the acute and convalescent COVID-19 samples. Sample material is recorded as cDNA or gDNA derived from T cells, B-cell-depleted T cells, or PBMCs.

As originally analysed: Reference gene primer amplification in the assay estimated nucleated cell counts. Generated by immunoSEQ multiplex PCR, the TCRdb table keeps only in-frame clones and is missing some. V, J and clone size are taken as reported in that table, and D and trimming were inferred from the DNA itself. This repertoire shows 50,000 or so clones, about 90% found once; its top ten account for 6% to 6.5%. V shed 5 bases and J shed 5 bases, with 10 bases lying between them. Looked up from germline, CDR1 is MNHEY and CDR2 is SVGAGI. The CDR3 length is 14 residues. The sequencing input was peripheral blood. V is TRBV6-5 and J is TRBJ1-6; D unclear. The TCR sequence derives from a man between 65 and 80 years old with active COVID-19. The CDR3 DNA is TGTGCCAGCAGTCAGACGGAGAATAATTCACCCCTCCACTTT. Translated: CASSQTENNSPLHF.